This TCR beta chain was retrieved from a study of cytomegalovirus exposure and HLA in healthy donors (dated by TCRdb to 2016 to 2017). As for the study more broadly: In an earlier analysis of around 540 of the donors, around 300 Gb of sequence data and 117 million unique TCR beta sequences from approximately 180 million T cells were reported. Roughly 290 gigabases of sequencing data and roughly 81 million unique TCR sequences made up an early release that covered nearly 650 HLA-typed donors. The genetic ancestry cluster associated with self-reported Caucasian donors included roughly four fifths of the 398 genotyped donors. The study was designed to test whether signatures of past pathogen exposure could be identified by cataloging public T cell receptors. The study profiled the T cell repertoires of some 610 subjects by immunosequencing and related them to cytomegalovirus serostatus. Besides the first cohort of under 700 subjects, a separate validation cohort made up of roughly 130 different subjects was used. To predict cytomegalovirus infection status, the study combined high-throughput TCR immunosequencing, statistical association of individual TCRs with disease status, and machine learning. In a later analysis, previously published TCR beta repertoires from 666 donors were re-analyzed and high-resolution HLA genotyping was added so that TCR occurrence patterns could be studied. The later analysis used no new phenotypic data to find candidate immune exposures, relying instead on TCR beta sequences and their occurrence across donors. An earlier analysis of approximately 640 of the donors applied high-throughput TCR beta sequencing to assess whether each TCR beta V gene segment acted as functional or pseudogenic. Donor age, sex, ethnicity and CMV serostatus were compiled together with the repertoire data. In a later genetic analysis, genome-wide SNP genotypes for about 55% of the roughly 670 donors were used, and that subset was treated as a discovery cohort. All discovery cohort repertoires had been generated on a single sequencing platform. Class I and class II HLA loci were covered by the typing at four-digit resolution. The number of typed donors differed by locus: roughly 629-640 for A, B, C, DRB1 and DQB1; 500 to 550 for DQA1; about 600 for DPA1; and about 450 for DPB1. Roughly 5 DR-DQ haplotypes were handled as single units for association and clustering because linkage in the cohort was strong. Among approximately 370 genotyped donors of the cohort, an average of approximately 220,000 unique TCR beta nucleotide sequences was sequenced per donor, of which approximately 18% were non-productive.

Points the paper makes about the study in general: Most TCR sequences were observed very rarely across donors, whereas some public TCRs were present in many individuals. Correlated functional status among segregating V segments might reflect linkage disequilibrium, but an unknown experimental factor could not be ruled out. Compared with the roughly 670-donor mean, donors in an Asian-associated ancestry cluster had fewer N-insertions in productive TCRs, according to a later genetic analysis. When HLA alleles, especially DR and DQ, strongly co-occurred, TCR associations were difficult to assign to individual alleles. In vitro tests confirmed that three of the cytomegalovirus-associated TCR beta chains recognize cytomegalovirus antigens. A further reported finding was that TCR beta sequences accurately predicted the HLA-A and HLA-B alleles for most subjects in the first cohort. According to the authors, the approach could potentially be generalized to other disease states and immunological phenotypes. This cohort had only TCR beta chains sequenced, and the lack of alpha or paired-chain data limited which features could be detected. Some IMGT-functional V segments, including TRBV6-2 and TRBV6-3, could not be distinguished by the 87-base-pair reads and were therefore excluded. In an earlier analysis of 450 to 750 of the donors, most TCR beta V segments appeared in productive rearrangements about 90% or about 30% of the time, broadly matching IMGT annotations. According to a later analysis, parvovirus B19, influenza, CMV and Epstein-Barr virus appeared linked to several top co-occurrence clusters. A cluster of highly shared sequence variants was judged likely to be a technical artifact of the sequencing pipeline. An association between a missense DCLRE1C variant and V-gene and J-gene trimming of TCR beta chains was found in a later genetic analysis and replicated in an independent cohort. The only immune exposure information available for the cohort was CMV serostatus. At a false discovery rate of 0.05, a later analysis linked 15,000 to 20,000 TCR beta sequences to specific HLA alleles. The classifier was reported to diagnose cytomegalovirus status with high specificity and sensitivity in both the original and validation cohorts. In a later analysis, TCR association rates were found to vary across HLA loci, with the most associated TCRs seen for DRB1 alleles and the fewest for HLA-C alleles. In a later analysis, HLA-associated TCR beta chains showed more clonal expansion and lower generation probabilities than non-associated chains that were equally common. Some 16 rarely observed V segments, including chromosome 9 orphons, were excluded from the earlier analysis of 550 to 700 of the donors because counts were too low. Sequencing depth was assumed to be roughly uniform across donors in the presence/absence analyses, though that assumption may not hold. The study listed around 160 TCR beta chains as associated with cytomegalovirus. Because some donors lacked HLA typing at each locus, the association tests relied only on the typed subset. According to a later analysis, most CMV-associated TCR beta chains appeared to be HLA-restricted, and the HLA associations seemed to be driven largely by CMV exposure.

About this clone: There is no known antigen for this receptor. Base-call qualities are not available, and no considerably larger clone is one nucleotide away.

The cohort comprised around 690 healthy bone marrow donors. At the time of sampling, every cohort member was nominally healthy, though immune exposures that went unrecorded were likely present. The donor was CMV seronegative and belonged to the group of over 350 seronegative cohort members. Each donor provided a peripheral blood sample, and peripheral blood mononuclear cells were used for TCR beta sequencing. Genomic DNA was extracted from the blood cell samples with the Qiagen DNeasy Blood Extraction Kit. As encoded in the germline V gene, CDR1 is KGHSH while CDR2 is LQKENI. From cysteine to phenylalanine, the CDR3 is 15 amino acids long. Just CDR3 DNA is preserved here, 45 bases in frame from base 1. V and J are trimmed by 3 bases and 1 base, and the gene matches miss 3 bases of the junction. Libraries were constructed by the immunoSEQ multiplex PCR assay. For the multiplex PCR, a mixture combining 60 forward primers for TCR Vbeta segments and 13 reverse primers for TCR Jbeta segments was used. The CDR3 region of rearranged TCR beta genes was amplified from genomic DNA by a multiplex PCR assay. On the Illumina HiSeq System, the amplified TCR beta libraries were sequenced as 87-base-pair reads. Processing in the source paper ran as follows. Across the 700 or so repertoires, a later analysis counted tens of millions of unique TCR beta chains, 9.5 million to 13 million of which were shared by at least two donors. Raw reads were error-corrected and collapsed into unique sequences by a nearest-neighbor algorithm in which closely related sequences were merged to remove PCR and sequencing errors. CDR3 sequences were aligned to IMGT reference sequences to assign V, D and J gene segments. For a sequence to be retained, at least a six-nucleotide match to both a V gene segment and a J gene segment was required. Rearrangements were classified as productive when the CDR3 lacked stop codons and remained in frame with V and J, and all other rearrangements were classified as non-productive. Following IMGT convention, CDR3 was defined as the stretch from the second conserved V-encoded cysteine to the conserved J-encoded phenylalanine. Sequences without an unambiguous match to a single V gene segment were excluded from the earlier analysis of about 640 of the donors. An earlier analysis of 587 of the donors classified V segments as functional when productive rearrangements were above 56.7% and as segregating when the standard deviation between donors was above 5%. A statistical classification framework was developed to diagnose cytomegalovirus status using the catalog of TCR beta chain sequences. In a later analysis, TCR nucleotide sequences were compared against IMGT/GENE-DB human TR gene sequences so that V and J genes could be assigned. The TCRdist pipeline was used in a later analysis to assign CDR3 sequences and most-parsimonious VDJ recombination scenarios. In a later analysis, each TCR beta chain was defined by its CDR3 amino acid sequence together with its V-gene family, and reads without a unique V-gene family were excluded. To address suspected cross-contamination and a sequencing artifact, a later analysis removed roughly 580 highly shared, low-generation-probability nucleotide sequences. In a later analysis, a clonal expansion index was calculated for each public chain from normalized within-repertoire ranks of inferred template counts. In a later analysis, generation probabilities were computed using a VDJ recombination model fitted to out-of-frame rearrangements, and the results were checked against IGoR. Hypergeometric tests were used in a later analysis to score TCR-TCR, TCR-HLA and TCR-CMV co-occurrence, with a repertoire-size bias correction applied to the TCR pairs. False discovery rates were estimated in a later analysis by permuting HLA or CMV assignments 20 times. In a later analysis, co-occurring TCRs were grouped using DBSCAN, with TCRdist sequence similarity added in when clustering inside HLA-allele-positive subsets. Repertoires with fewer than 30,000 or more than 120,000 public chains were left out of co-occurrence clustering, as were about five repertoires with anomalous nucleotide sharing. Here the immuneACCESS table is served through TCRdb, limited to in-frame sequences with V and J called. Missing clones are a known gap in these copies; in checked studies unresolved V genes cover under half, and the rest lacks a known reason. V and J calls and clone size are copied from that table; D and trimming were computed from the DNA. The sample has 200,000 to 250,000 clones on record, 70% to 80% of them singletons. Around a sixth of the sample is in the top ten clones.

The rearranged segments are TRBV18 and TRBJ1-1; 9 bases in the junction line up with TRBD1. The sequence was collected from a man aged 40-50 years in good health and CMV-seronegative. Sequencing was performed on PBMCs. The CDR3 reads CASSPRTGANTEAFF. The sequenced DNA is TGTGCCAGCTCACCGAGGACAGGGGCGAACACTGAAGCTTTCTTT.